Listed here are 25 T cell receptor beta chains from one sample, sequenced in a study of identical twins. TCRdb redid the calling of the 5' RACE reads with MiXCR, one entry per CDR3 protein. Of nearly 650,000 distinct CDR3 sequences in the sample, 7% to 7.5% were seen once. This sample also appeared in a second study, on yellow fever vaccine responses in identical twins.

The sequencing input was PBMCs. Every receptor here comes from a woman younger than 30 in good health.

The rearrangement joins TRBV5-6 to TRBJ2-3, with D possibly TRBD1 on 5 matching bases. Germline V gene data show CDR1 as SGHDT and CDR2 as YYEEEE. Trimming removed 7 bases at V and 3 bases at J, with 15 bases between. The length of the CDR3 is 14 residues. The CDR3 DNA reads as TGTGCCAGCGCCGCAGGGCCTGGAACAGATACGCAGTATTTT. Amino acid sequence: CASAAGPGTDTQYF. Filled out from reference TRBV5-6 and TRBJ2-3, the complete variable domain reads DAGVTQSPTHLIKTRGQQVTLRCSPKSGHDTVSWYQQALGQGPQFIFQYYEEEERQRGNFPDRFSGHQFPNYSSELNVNALLLGDSALYLCASAAGPGTDTQYFGPGTRLTVL.

The chain combines TRBV7-2 with TRBJ2-7, with a weak D call TRBD2 (6 bases). V was cut by 1 base and J by 3 bases, with 13 bases left in between. The CDR3 contains 15 residues. Per the germline V gene, CDR1 is SGHTA and CDR2 is FQGNSA. The CDR3 DNA reads as TGTGCCAGCAGCTTAGACGGGCGGACTAACTACGAGCAGTACTTC. This codes for CASSLDGRTNYEQYF. The variable domain in full, completed from reference TRBV7-2 and TRBJ2-7, reads GAGVSQSPSNKVTEKGKDVELRCDPISGHTALYWYRQSLGQGLEFLIYFQGNSAPDKSGLPSDRFSAERTGGSVSTLTIQRTQQEDSAVYLCASSLDGRTNYEQYFGPGTRLTVT.

The chain recombines TRBV6-1 with TRBJ2-1; 7 bases map to TRBD1. CDR1 is MNHNS and CDR2 is SASEGT in the germline V gene. Trimming took 5 bases from V and 1 from J; bases not matched to a gene: 8. This CDR3 spans 16 amino acids. For the CDR3, the DNA is TGTGCCAGCAGTCCCCTGGGGACAGCTTCCTACAATGAGCAGTTCTTC. This codes for CASSPLGTASYNEQFF.

This clonotype was seen repeatedly, ten times or more. The chain recombines TRBV12-3 or TRBV12-4 with TRBJ2-1; D is unresolved. V was shortened by 0 bases and J by 12 bases, with 9 bases between the two germline ends. This CDR3 is built from 12 residues. The CDR3 sequence: CASSLAPRGQFF. CDR3 coding DNA: TGTGCCAGCAGTTTAGCGCCTAGAGGGCAGTTCTTC.

In its sample, this clonotype was seen a few times. The V call is TRBV4-1, the J call TRBJ2-1; tentative D call: TRBD1 (5 bases). The CDR3 covers 16 residues. V was pared by 6 bases and J by 0 bases, with 15 bases between. Looked up from germline, CDR1 is MGHRA and CDR2 is YSYEKL. CDR3 nucleotide sequence: TGCGCCAGCAGACCTCTCGACAGTCACTCCTACAATGAGCAGTTCTTC. Amino acid sequence: CASRPLDSHSYNEQFF.

Ten or more counts support this clonotype. This rearrangement joins TRBV6-1 to TRBJ2-7, with 9 bases lining up with TRBD2. Germline CDR1 is MNHNS and CDR2 is SASEGT. The junction had 8 bases not matched to a gene; V was cut back by 5 bases and J by 6 bases. This CDR3 is 14 amino acids long. The CDR3 nucleotides are TGTGCCAGCAGTATTAGCGGGAGCGGGGTCGAGCAGTACTTC. It specifies CASSISGSGVEQYF.

This chain uses TRBV29-1 with TRBJ2-3; 8 bases map to TRBD2. Germline values: CDR1 SQVTM, CDR2 ANQGSEA. With V trimmed by 7 bases and J by 0 bases, 6 bases remained unmatched. This CDR3 spans 14 amino acids. DNA for the CDR3: TGCAGCGCCCTCCCTAGCGGGAGCACAGATACGCAGTATTTT. This encodes CSALPSGSTDTQYF.

In this sample, this clonotype turned up many times. CDR3 amino acids: CASSLLGARGETQYF. CDR3 bases: TGTGCCAGCAGTTTATTGGGTGCGAGGGGGGAGACCCAGTACTTC. This chain connects TRBV28 to TRBJ2-5; weak D call: TRBD1 (6 bases). The CDR3 is 15 amino acids. The V gene lost 1 base and the J gene lost 5 bases, with 14 bases spanning the gap. Germline lookup yields CDR1 MDHEN and CDR2 SYDVKM.

The chain carries TRBV12-3 or TRBV12-4 and TRBJ1-6; no clear D gene. V gave up 6 bases and J gave up 4 bases, with 7 bases separating them. CDR3 length equals 13 residues. Written as DNA, the CDR3 is TGTGCCAGCAGGCCTGAGTATAATTCACCCCTCCACTTT. Translation gives CASRPEYNSPLHF.

The gene calls are TRBV6-1 and TRBJ2-1; maybe TRBD1 (5 bases). The CDR3 length is 14 residues. CDR1 is MNHNS, CDR2 SASEGT, per germline. V lost 4 bases and J lost 4, with 11 bases in between. The CDR3 coding sequence is TGTGCCAGCAGTGGGGGCCTAGAATACAATGAGCAGTTCTTC. Its protein is CASSGGLEYNEQFF.

This chain links TRBV4-1 with TRBJ2-7; no clear D gene. The CDR3 contains 13 residues. Germline CDR1 reads MGHRA; CDR2 reads YSYEKL. V lost 3 bases to trimming and J lost 2 bases, with 8 bases between them. The CDR3 nucleotides read TGCGCCAGCAGCCAGACGGAAGCCTACGAGCAGTACTTC. This encodes CASSQTEAYEQYF.

The gene calls are TRBV3-1 and TRBJ2-1; 11 bases align to TRBD2. V trimming: 5 bases; J trimming: 7 bases; junction bases outside the gene matches: 7. The germline CDR1 and CDR2 sequences are LGHDT and YNNKEL (reference sequence). CDR3 length equals 15 residues. CDR3: CASSTPGLAVNEQFF. The CDR3 region has the DNA TGTGCCAGCAGCACTCCGGGACTAGCGGTTAATGAGCAGTTCTTC.

The chain recombines TRBV12-3 or TRBV12-4 with TRBJ2-1; 13 nucleotides agree with TRBD2. The CDR3 covers 16 residues. The V segment lost 7 bases and the J segment 5 bases; nucleotides outside the gene matches: 8. Written as DNA, the CDR3 is TGTGCCAGCACGAAGGCCGGGACTAGCGGGAACAATGAGCAGTTCTTC. This sequence encodes CASTKAGTSGNNEQFF.

At least ten counts were recorded for this clonotype. V is TRBV4-2 and J is TRBJ2-5; the D gene is possibly TRBD1 (6 bases). Between the trimmed V and J ends, which lost 1 base and 2 bases, there was a span of 8 bases. Germline V gives CDR1 LGHNA, CDR2 YNFKEQ. This CDR3 spans 14 amino acids. The CDR3 nucleotides are TGTGCCAGCAGCCAAGGACAGGCTCAAGAGACCCAGTACTTC. Translating it yields CASSQGQAQETQYF.

The CDR3 protein is CASSYSPKFAGTGELFF. The DNA for the CDR3 is TGTGCCAGCAGTTACTCTCCTAAGTTCGCGGGCACCGGGGAGCTGTTTTTT. This chain connects TRBV6-5 to TRBJ2-2; a possible D gene is TRBD2 (5 bases). The CDR3 is made up of 17 amino acids. V was cut by 0 bases and J by 4 bases, with 15 bases left in between. Germline V gene lookup returns CDR1 MNHEY and CDR2 SVGAGI.

The sample holds many counts of this clonotype. The rearrangement uses TRBV28 and TRBJ1-5; 7 nucleotides line up with TRBD1. This CDR3 has 15 residues. J was trimmed by 2 bases and V by 6 bases; bases with no gene match: 7. In germline, CDR1 is MDHEN, CDR2 SYDVKM. The CDR3 bases are TGTGCCAGCAGCATGACAGGGTTAGGCAATCAGCCCCAGCATTTT. This sequence encodes CASSMTGLGNQPQHF. Variable domain in full (rest from reference TRBV28 and TRBJ1-5): DVKVTQSSRYLVKRTGEKVFLECVQDMDHENMFWYRQDPGLGLRLIYFSYDVKMKEKGDIPEGYSVSREKKERFSLILESASTNQTSMYLCASSMTGLGNQPQHFGDGTRLSIL.

This clonotype showed up many times. The chain combines TRBV10-3 with TRBJ1-2; D possibly corresponds to TRBD1 (5 bases). The V end was cut by 4 bases, the J end by 7 bases, with 7 bases between. The CDR3 has 11 amino acids. The germline V gene has CDR1 ENHRY and CDR2 SYGVKD. The CDR3 is CAISGGAGYTF. The CDR3 nucleotides are TGTGCCATCAGTGGAGGGGCTGGCTACACCTTC.

In its sample, this clonotype was seen many times. The chain joins TRBV7-8 to TRBJ2-7; 10 positions match TRBD2. The trim removed 7 bases at V and 3 bases at J, leaving 6 bases unmatched. The CDR3 runs to 14 residues. Germline CDR1 is SGHVS and CDR2 is FQNEAQ. Here the CDR3 DNA reads TGTGCCAGCACCCGGACTAGCGGAGTCTACGAGCAGTACTTC. Amino acid sequence: CASTRTSGVYEQYF.

The chain has TRBV3-1 and TRBJ2-7; no firm D call. V lost 1 base to trimming and J lost 2 bases, with 9 bases between them. The CDR3 sequence is 14 residues long. Germline assignment: CDR1 LGHDT and CDR2 YNNKEL (reference sequence). DNA for the CDR3: TGTGCCAGCAGCCAAGTCACGGGCGCCTACGAGCAGTACTTC. This codes for CASSQVTGAYEQYF.

This clonotype appeared a few times. The chain links TRBV7-8 to TRBJ1-4, with TRBD1 identical over 8 bases. CDR1 is SGHVS, CDR2 FQNEAQ, per germline. There are 13 residues in the CDR3. Trimming removed 5 bases from V and 11 bases from J; junction bases left unmatched: 7. CDR3 bases: TGTGCCAGCAGCGCCCAGGGGGCAGGCAAACTGTTTTTT. Translation gives CASSAQGAGKLFF. The full variable domain, its missing parts supplied by reference TRBV7-8 and TRBJ1-4, is GAGVSQSPRYKVAKRGQDVALRCDPISGHVSLFWYQQALGQGPEFLTYFQNEAQLDKSGLPSDRFFAERPEGSVSTLKIQRTQQEDSAVYLCASSAQGAGKLFFGSGTQLSVL.

This clonotype showed up just a few times. This chain connects TRBV12-3 or TRBV12-4 to TRBJ2-3; 11 positions agree with TRBD2. V lost 6 bases, J lost 3 bases, and 8 bases stayed unmatched. The CDR3 has 16 amino acids. The CDR3 sequence: CASSRIAGGRTDTQYF. CDR3 DNA: TGTGCCAGCAGCCGAATAGCGGGGGGGAGAACAGATACGCAGTATTTT.

The chain has TRBV18 and TRBJ2-6; D unresolved. Germline V CDR1 and CDR2: KGHSH, LQKENI. Trimming shortened V by 2 bases and J by 0 bases, and 5 bases separated the two germline ends. The CDR3 is 15 amino acids. The CDR3: CASSPINSGANVLTF. CDR3 sequence (DNA): TGTGCCAGCTCACCAATAAACTCTGGGGCCAACGTCCTGACTTTC.

The chain carries TRBV20-1 and TRBJ2-1; 8 bases align to TRBD2. After removal of 1 base from V and 3 bases from J, the junction contained 5 bases not matched to a gene. The length of the CDR3 is 15 residues. Germline values: CDR1 DFQATT, CDR2 SNEGSKA (reference sequence). CDR3 sequence reads: CSARVGSGGYNEQFF. The CDR3 DNA follows: TGCAGTGCTAGAGTAGGGAGCGGGGGCTACAATGAGCAGTTCTTC.

The gene calls are TRBV20-1 and TRBJ1-5, with 9 bases that match TRBD1. Trimming removed 4 bases from V and 3 bases from J; junction bases left unmatched: 4. The length of the CDR3 is 14 residues. Germline V gene lookup returns CDR1 DFQATT and CDR2 SNEGSKA (reference sequence). CDR3 sequence (DNA): TGCAGTGCTACCGGGACAGGGCCCAATCAGCCCCAGCATTTT. It codes for CSATGTGPNQPQHF.

This clonotype was counted ten times or more. The chain recombines TRBV10-3 with TRBJ1-6; D remains unclear. The V end was cut by 2 bases, the J end by 9 bases, with 11 bases between. There are 14 residues in the CDR3. Germline V gene lookup returns CDR1 ENHRY and CDR2 SYGVKD. The CDR3 nucleotides read TGTGCCATCAGTGAGGGGGAGGGAAGTTCACCCCTCCACTTT. Amino acids: CAISEGEGSSPLHF.